Below, one T cell receptor beta chain is given with its context. Antigen: not known. The data were taken from a study of shared clonotypes between healthy human individuals. There are 16 residues in the CDR3. Trimming at V came to 5 bases and at J to 5 bases, leaving 9 bases not matched to a gene. From germline, CDR1 is SNHLY and CDR2 FYNNEI. The assay was run at deep level. It was around 320 ng DNA, roughly 28,000 T cell genomes, that went into each replicate PCR of unsorted PBMC. In the original analysis: Junction-only sequences produced by ImmunoSEQ had no quality scores, so filtering differed. Clones were read by immunoSEQ multiplex PCR, and TCRdb kept only the in-frame ones, dropping some. That table furnishes V, J and clone size, whereas the DNA furnished D and trimming. Among 470,000 or so clones listed, more than 75% were seen once. Study findings and constraints: The low donor count limited represented genetic and exposure-history diversity.

Sequenced sample: PBMCs. The TCR was taken from a woman aged 40 to 50 in good health. Some clones in this sample may be carry-over from other donors' samples. The gene calls are TRBV2 and TRBJ2-3; the match to TRBD2 covers 11 bases. This chain's CDR3 is CASSPSRGLAEDTQYF. As DNA, the CDR3 is TGTGCCAGCAGTCCCTCAAGGGGACTAGCGGAAGATACGCAGTATTTT. Based on the CDR3 plus reference TRBV2 and TRBJ2-3, the full variable domain is EPEVTQTPSHQVTQMGQEVILRCVPISNHLYFYWYRQILGQKVEFLVSFYNNEISEKSEIFDDQFSVERPDGSNFTLKIRSTKLEDSAMYFCASSPSRGLAEDTQYFGPGTRLTVL.